This T cell receptor (beta chain) emerged from a study of cytomegalovirus exposure and HLA in healthy donors (TCRdb year 2017). Concerning the study at large: In an earlier analysis of several hundred of the donors, 250 to 350 Gb of sequence data and some 120 million unique TCR beta sequences from about 190 million T cells were reported. Class I and class II HLA loci were covered by the typing at four-digit resolution. An earlier analysis of around 580 of the donors used high-throughput TCR beta sequencing to judge whether each TCR beta V gene segment behaved as functional or pseudogenic. The number of typed donors differed by locus: roughly 620-630 for A, B, C, DRB1 and DQB1; 522 for DQA1; some 590 for DPA1; and some 430 for DPB1. A later genetic analysis took genome-wide SNP genotypes for about 55% of the 666 donors and used that subset as a discovery cohort. Alongside the repertoire data, information on donor age, sex, ethnicity and CMV serostatus was compiled. The study used immunosequencing to profile the T cell repertoires of more than 650 subjects and linked those repertoires to cytomegalovirus serostatus. To predict cytomegalovirus infection status, the study brought together high-throughput TCR immunosequencing, statistical association of individual TCRs with disease status, and machine learning. The later analysis used no new phenotypic data to find candidate immune exposures, relying instead on TCR beta sequences and their occurrence across donors. Of the 398 genotyped donors, over 80% were placed in the genetic ancestry cluster associated with self-reported Caucasian donors. On average, approximately 250,000 unique TCR beta nucleotide sequences were sequenced per donor among about 400 genotyped donors of the cohort, with around 19% of those sequences being non-productive. Besides the first cohort of roughly 660 subjects, a separate validation cohort made up of about 120 different subjects was used. Because of strong linkage in the cohort, roughly five DR-DQ haplotypes were treated as single units for association and clustering. The study aimed to test whether cataloging public T cell receptors could reveal signatures of past pathogen exposure. Every discovery cohort repertoire had been produced on one sequencing platform. To study patterns of TCR occurrence, a later analysis re-analyzed previously published TCR beta repertoires from 700 or so donors and added high-resolution HLA genotyping. An early release covering 550 to 650 HLA-typed donors comprised approximately 290 gigabases of sequencing data and roughly 85 million unique TCR sequences.

The library was made by the immunoSEQ multiplex PCR assay. The multiplex PCR relied on a mix of 60 forward primers for TCR Vbeta segments and 13 reverse primers for TCR Jbeta segments. The CDR3 region of rearranged TCR beta genes was amplified from genomic DNA by a multiplex PCR assay. On the Illumina HiSeq System, the amplified TCR beta libraries were sequenced as 87-base-pair reads. The original methods were these. A later analysis tallied roughly 78 million unique TCR beta chains across the 610 or so repertoires, and some 10 million of those chains were shared by two or more donors. To remove PCR and sequencing errors, raw reads were error-corrected and collapsed into unique sequences using a nearest-neighbor algorithm that merged closely related sequences. V, D and J gene segments were assigned by aligning CDR3 sequences to IMGT reference sequences. Each retained sequence needed at least a six-nucleotide match to both a V gene segment and a J gene segment. A rearrangement was called productive if the CDR3 had no stop codons and remained in frame with V and J, and every other rearrangement was called non-productive. Following IMGT convention, CDR3 was defined as the stretch from the second conserved V-encoded cysteine to the conserved J-encoded phenylalanine. Sequences without an unambiguous match to a single V gene segment were excluded from the earlier analysis of approximately 600 of the donors. An earlier analysis of 587 of the donors classified V segments as functional when productive rearrangements were above 56.7% and as segregating when the standard deviation between donors was above 5%. A statistical classification framework was built to diagnose cytomegalovirus status from the catalog of TCR beta chain sequences. V and J gene assignment, in a later analysis, came from comparing TCR nucleotide sequences with IMGT/GENE-DB human TR gene sequences. A later analysis assigned CDR3 sequences and most-parsimonious VDJ recombination scenarios with the TCRdist pipeline. In a later analysis, each TCR beta chain was defined by its CDR3 amino acid sequence together with its V-gene family, and reads lacking a unique V-gene family were excluded. A later analysis removed 550 to 700 highly shared, low-generation-probability nucleotide sequences to deal with suspected cross-contamination and a sequencing artifact. A later analysis calculated a clonal expansion index for each public chain from normalized within-repertoire ranks of inferred template counts. In a later analysis, generation probabilities were computed using a VDJ recombination model fitted to out-of-frame rearrangements, and the results were checked against IGoR. In a later analysis, hypergeometric tests were used to score TCR-TCR, TCR-HLA and TCR-CMV co-occurrence, with a repertoire-size bias correction applied to TCR pairs. In a later analysis, false discovery rates were estimated by permuting HLA or CMV assignments 20 times. In a later analysis, co-occurring TCRs were grouped using DBSCAN, with TCRdist sequence similarity added in when clustering inside HLA-allele-positive subsets. Co-occurrence clustering excluded repertoires with fewer than 30,000 or more than 120,000 public chains, plus five with anomalous nucleotide sharing. Held by TCRdb, this immuneACCESS table contains in-frame sequences only and omits some clones. Under half of the omission traces to an unresolved V gene where checked; the cause of the rest is unknown. V and J calls and clone size are as listed in that table; D and trimming were resolved from the DNA. The sample data list some 130,000 clones, and roughly 80% of these were observed just once. The top ten clonotypes cover around 2% of the sample.

Comment on this clone: The antigen it binds to is not known. Base qualities are missing; no much larger clone stands one base away.

The cohort consisted of 666 healthy bone marrow donors. At the time of sampling, every cohort member was nominally healthy, though immune exposures that went unrecorded were likely present. The donor was CMV seronegative and belonged to the group of several hundred seronegative cohort members. Each donor provided a peripheral blood sample, and peripheral blood mononuclear cells were used for TCR beta sequencing. The Qiagen DNeasy Blood Extraction Kit was used to extract genomic DNA from the blood cell samples. CDR1 and CDR2 are read off the germline V gene as MDHEN and SYDVKM. Ends trimmed: V by 6 bases, J by 3 bases; bases unmatched to a gene: 7. From its cysteine to its phenylalanine, the CDR3 spans 14 amino acids. Just the 42-base CDR3 DNA is kept, in frame starting at base 1. The paper's findings and limits, for the study overall: The classifier was reported to diagnose cytomegalovirus status with high specificity and sensitivity in both the original and validation cohorts. According to a later analysis, TCR association rates differed among HLA loci, with DRB1 alleles showing the most associated TCRs and HLA-C alleles showing the fewest. Because HLA typing was missing for some donors at each locus, association tests included only the typed subset. At a false discovery rate of 0.05, a later analysis linked about 17,000 TCR beta sequences to specific HLA alleles. Compared with equally common non-associated chains, HLA-associated TCR beta chains in a later analysis were more clonally expanded and had lower generation probabilities. Because the 87-base-pair reads could not distinguish some IMGT-functional V segments, including TRBV6-2 and TRBV6-3, those segments were excluded. A further reported finding was that TCR beta sequences accurately predicted the HLA-A and HLA-B alleles for most subjects in the first cohort. Because counts were too low, more than 15 rarely observed V segments, including chromosome 9 orphons, were left out of the earlier analysis of approximately 580 of the donors. According to a later analysis, most CMV-associated TCR beta chains appeared to be HLA-restricted, and the HLA associations seemed to be driven largely by CMV exposure. Several of the top co-occurrence clusters appeared to be linked to parvovirus B19, influenza, CMV and Epstein-Barr virus, according to a later analysis. Compared with the 666-donor mean, donors in an Asian-associated ancestry cluster had fewer N-insertions in productive TCRs, according to a later genetic analysis. Most TCR sequences were observed very rarely across donors, whereas some public TCRs were present in many individuals. Correlated functional status among segregating V segments might reflect linkage disequilibrium, but an unknown experimental factor could not be ruled out. Assigning TCR associations to individual alleles was difficult when HLA alleles, especially DR and DQ, strongly co-occurred. V-gene and J-gene trimming of TCR beta chains was associated with a missense DCLRE1C variant in a later genetic analysis, and the association was replicated in an independent cohort. The study listed 164 TCR beta chains as associated with cytomegalovirus. In an earlier analysis of more than 500 of the donors, most TCR beta V segments appeared in productive rearrangements about 87% or about 30% of the time, broadly matching IMGT annotations. The authors suggested that the approach could potentially be generalized to other disease states and immunological phenotypes. Roughly uniform sequencing depth across donors was assumed in presence/absence analyses, although this assumption may not hold. A few of the identified cytomegalovirus-associated TCR beta chains were confirmed in vitro to be specific for cytomegalovirus antigens. In this cohort, only TCR beta chains were sequenced, and detectable features were limited by the absence of alpha or paired-chain data. The sequencing pipeline was judged likely to have produced a cluster of highly shared sequence variants as a technical artifact. The only immune exposure information available for the cohort was CMV serostatus.

Sequenced sample: PBMCs. This receptor was taken from a man aged 25-45 years in good health and CMV-seronegative. The chain employs TRBV28 and TRBJ2-7; TRBD1 agrees with 8 junctional bases. The bases are TGTGCCAGCAGCCAGACAGGGGAGGACTACGAGCAGTACTTC. Its protein reads: CASSQTGEDYEQYF.